This is a list of T cell receptor beta chains from one sample in a study of T cells in Graves' hyperthyroidism and ophthalmopathy. TCRdb reprocessed the multiplex PCR reads with MiXCR, giving one entry per CDR3 protein. The sample holds fewer than 800,000 distinct CDR3 sequences; around 17% are singletons and the top ten take 8.4%. The sequencing sample was made of blood. The source is a man in his late teens or twenties with Graves' hyperthyroidism. Each CDR3 is given with its conserved first and last residue. A D gene is named only where the DNA matches it firmly. A row's size may be missing; if present it is once, few, many or a size class.

clone_size d_call j_call v_call cdr3_nt cdr3_aa
few . TRBJ2-1 TRBV29-1 TGCAGCGTTGCAGGTCGGACTAACCCGTGGGAGCAGTTCTTC CSVAGRTNPWEQFF
many TRBD1 TRBJ2-7 TRBV18 TGTGCCAGCTCACCGGTGGGACAGGGGCTCTCCTACGAGCAGTACTTC CASSPVGQGLSYEQYF
. . TRBJ1-4 TRBV2 TGTGCCAGCAGTCCATACAGGACAACTAATGAAAAACTGTTTTTT CASSPYRTTNEKLFF
many TRBD2 TRBJ2-7 TRBV29-1 TGCAGCGTTGAGCGGGAGGACTCCTACGAGCAGTACTTC CSVEREDSYEQYF
few . TRBJ2-7 TRBV30 TGTGCCTTCACCACTGGAGGAAAGGAGCAGTACTTC CAFTTGGKEQYF
few . TRBJ1-1 TRBV5-1 TGCGCCAGCAGCTTGGGATCCGGACAAGAGAACACTGAAGCTTTCTTT CASSLGSGQENTEAFF
once TRBD2 TRBJ2-1 TRBV12-3/TRBV12-4 TGTGCCAGCAAACCTCCGGGACTAGCGGGACCTATCAACTACAATGAGCAGTTCTTC CASKPPGLAGPINYNEQFF
. TRBD2 TRBJ2-1 TRBV7-9 TGTGCCAGCAGCTCCTTTAGCGGGAGGGTCGAGCAGTTCTTC CASSSFSGRVEQFF
many . TRBJ2-1 TRBV20-1 TGCAGTGCTCCCCACCCGCAGGATGAGCAGTTCTTC CSAPHPQDEQFF
many . TRBJ2-2 TRBV12-3/TRBV12-4 TGTGCCAGCAGTTGGATGAGGGACGGGGAGCTGTTTTTT CASSWMRDGELFF